This section outlines one T cell receptor (beta chain) sequence together with its context. The data were obtained in a study of blood T cell repertoires in COVID-19. This CDR3 comprises 19 residues. Trimming left V 2 bases short and J 0 bases short, with 19 bases between. Per the germline V gene, CDR1 is SGHVS and CDR2 is FQNEAQ. Measured with immunoSEQ multiplex PCR; TCRdb has only the in-frame clones, and not every one. The sample holds about 380,000 clones; 90% are singletons and the top ten take about 6.8%. Sequences were obtained from peripheral blood. J is TRBJ2-2 and V is TRBV7-8; D possibly corresponds to TRBD2 (6 bases). The source of this sequence is a man between 18 and 29 years old with active or convalescent COVID-19. The CDR3 DNA follows: TGTGCCAGCAGCTTAACGAAACTAGCACGTATCGCGAACACCGGGGAGCTGTTTTTT. This encodes CASSLTKLARIANTGELFF.